This T cell receptor beta chain was recovered during a study of T cells after yellow fever vaccination. After removal of 3 bases from V and 3 bases from J, the junction contained 5 bases not matched to a gene. CDR3 size: 16 residues. Germline assignment: CDR1 MNHEY and CDR2 SVGEGT. Concerning this clonotype: Its antigen remains unidentified.

Via MiXCR, TCRdb re-called the 5' RACE reads, giving one row per CDR3 protein. The data contain just under 600,000 distinct CDR3 sequences, about 14% of them singletons. Study results and caveats: The study noted that FACS-sorted repertoires could contain abundant clonotypes contaminating from the bulk population. Post-booster reappearance was seen for most primary-vaccination clones (roughly 97% CD4, around 89% CD8). The appearance of a small share of clonotypes in both CD4 and CD8 compartments was observed. The secondary response showed a weaker magnitude and a faster peak, day 5 versus 15.

V is TRBV6-2 or TRBV6-3 and J is TRBJ2-7; 13 nucleotides agree with TRBD2. Sequencing used PBMCs, obtained on the day of the yellow fever booster vaccination. The origin of this receptor is a man younger than 45 who received the YFV17D yellow fever vaccine. CDR3 loop: CASSYYRLAGGYEQYF. For the CDR3, the DNA is TGTGCCAGCAGTTATTACCGACTAGCGGGGGGCTACGAGCAGTACTTC.